Listed below are T cell receptor beta chains from one sample, sequenced in a study of molecular identifiers for immune sequencing clone quantification. TCRdb analysed the PCR reads with MiXCR anew, one entry per CDR3 protein. The table shows around 470,000 distinct CDR3 sequences, with roughly 23% occurring only once. The sample consisted of naive CD8+ T cells from blood, with Jurkat cell RNA spiked in. The receptors shown here come from a human donor in good health. Some libraries in this study had Jurkat cell RNA spiked in. Both conserved end residues are part of each CDR3. Each record gives: clone size, D gene, J gene, V gene, CDR3 protein, CDR3 DNA. A D gene is named only where the DNA matches it firmly. Clone size is not always given. Where it is, it says once, few, many or a class for expanded clones.

clone size: NA; D gene: NA; J gene: TRBJ2-2; V gene: TRBV19; CDR3 protein: CASSIRVGDGTGELFF; CDR3 DNA: TGTGCCAGTAGTATACGGGTGGGGGACGGCACCGGGGAGCTGTTTTTT
clone size: few; D gene: TRBD2; J gene: TRBJ2-5; V gene: TRBV6-2/TRBV6-3; CDR3 protein: CASSDLASGRETQYF; CDR3 DNA: TGTGCCAGCAGTGACTTGGCTAGCGGGAGGGAGACCCAGTACTTC
clone size: many; D gene: NA; J gene: TRBJ1-1; V gene: TRBV4-1; CDR3 protein: CASSHESNTEAFF; CDR3 DNA: TGCGCCAGCAGCCACGAGTCGAACACTGAAGCTTTCTTT
clone size: many; D gene: NA; J gene: TRBJ2-1; V gene: TRBV5-6; CDR3 protein: CASSLVTGRANEQFF; CDR3 DNA: TGTGCCAGCAGCTTGGTTACAGGGAGAGCAAATGAGCAGTTCTTC
clone size: NA; D gene: NA; J gene: TRBJ2-7; V gene: TRBV27; CDR3 protein: CASSTDSNYHEQYF; CDR3 DNA: TGTGCCAGCAGCACGGACAGTAACTACCACGAGCAGTACTTC
clone size: few; D gene: TRBD1; J gene: TRBJ2-1; V gene: TRBV6-5; CDR3 protein: CASKKYGTDSYNEQFF; CDR3 DNA: TGTGCCAGCAAAAAATACGGGACAGACTCCTACAATGAGCAGTTCTTC
clone size: many; D gene: NA; J gene: TRBJ1-1; V gene: TRBV6-5; CDR3 protein: CATGPGTFGAEAFF; CDR3 DNA: TGTGCCACGGGTCCGGGGACCTTTGGGGCTGAAGCTTTCTTT
clone size: NA; D gene: NA; J gene: TRBJ2-7; V gene: TRBV7-9; CDR3 protein: CASSFPSPGTRGEQYF; CDR3 DNA: TGTGCCAGCAGCTTCCCTTCCCCCGGGACAAGAGGAGAGCAGTACTTC
clone size: few; D gene: NA; J gene: TRBJ2-1; V gene: TRBV20-1; CDR3 protein: CSARDPYGGRSYNEQFF; CDR3 DNA: TGCAGTGCTAGAGATCCCTACGGGGGAAGGTCCTACAATGAGCAGTTCTTC
clone size: many; D gene: NA; J gene: TRBJ2-3; V gene: TRBV27; CDR3 protein: CASTYTGSDDTQYF; CDR3 DNA: TGTGCCAGCACTTATACCGGTTCTGACGATACGCAGTATTTT
clone size: NA; D gene: TRBD1; J gene: TRBJ1-1; V gene: TRBV12-5; CDR3 protein: CASGANTEGGGYTEAFF; CDR3 DNA: TGCGCTAGTGGGGCCAATACTGAAGGGGGCGGGTACACTGAAGCTTTCTTT
clone size: many; D gene: NA; J gene: TRBJ2-6; V gene: TRBV9; CDR3 protein: CASTISGANVLTF; CDR3 DNA: TGTGCCAGCACTATCTCTGGGGCCAACGTCCTGACTTTC
clone size: NA; D gene: TRBD1; J gene: TRBJ1-5; V gene: TRBV7-9; CDR3 protein: CASSLELGRGPGQPQHF; CDR3 DNA: TGTGCCAGCAGCTTAGAGCTCGGCAGGGGGCCCGGTCAGCCCCAGCATTTT
clone size: NA; D gene: NA; J gene: TRBJ2-7; V gene: TRBV28; CDR3 protein: CASSLWRATYEQYF; CDR3 DNA: TGTGCCAGCAGTTTGTGGAGGGCTACCTACGAGCAGTACTTC
clone size: NA; D gene: NA; J gene: TRBJ2-2; V gene: TRBV19; CDR3 protein: CASSEGSPTGELFF; CDR3 DNA: TGTGCCAGTAGCGAGGGATCTCCCACCGGGGAGCTGTTTTTT
clone size: few; D gene: NA; J gene: TRBJ2-7; V gene: TRBV6-2/TRBV6-3; CDR3 protein: CASSYGDLNEQYF; CDR3 DNA: TGTGCCAGCAGTTACGGGGATTTAAACGAGCAGTACTTC
clone size: many; D gene: NA; J gene: TRBJ2-7; V gene: TRBV12-3/TRBV12-4; CDR3 protein: CASSWGITEQYF; CDR3 DNA: TGTGCCAGCAGCTGGGGAATTACGGAGCAGTACTTC
clone size: many; D gene: TRBD1; J gene: TRBJ1-1; V gene: TRBV5-6; CDR3 protein: CASKMGQGVTEAFF; CDR3 DNA: TGTGCCAGCAAGATGGGACAGGGGGTCACTGAAGCTTTCTTT
clone size: few; D gene: NA; J gene: TRBJ2-5; V gene: TRBV7-2; CDR3 protein: CASSLGSEQETQYF; CDR3 DNA: TGTGCCAGCAGCTTAGGGTCGGAACAAGAGACCCAGTACTTC
clone size: few; D gene: NA; J gene: TRBJ2-1; V gene: TRBV7-8; CDR3 protein: CASSTRDYNEQFF; CDR3 DNA: TGTGCCAGCAGCACCAGAGACTACAATGAGCAGTTCTTC
clone size: many; D gene: TRBD1; J gene: TRBJ1-5; V gene: TRBV20-1; CDR3 protein: CSNTGCTGVPGGQPQHF; CDR3 DNA: TGCAGTAACACTGGCTGTACAGGGGTACCAGGGGGTCAGCCCCAGCATTTT
clone size: few; D gene: TRBD1; J gene: TRBJ2-1; V gene: TRBV5-6; CDR3 protein: CASSLVRIKQGWSYNEQFF; CDR3 DNA: TGTGCCAGCAGCTTGGTCCGGATCAAACAGGGGTGGTCCTACAATGAGCAGTTCTTC
clone size: many; D gene: NA; J gene: TRBJ1-5; V gene: TRBV5-6; CDR3 protein: CASSLIGESNQPQHF; CDR3 DNA: TGTGCCAGCAGCTTGATCGGGGAGAGCAATCAGCCCCAGCATTTT
clone size: once; D gene: TRBD2; J gene: TRBJ2-7; V gene: TRBV9; CDR3 protein: CASNEGLTVPYEQYF; CDR3 DNA: TGTGCCAGCAACGAGGGACTAACCGTACCCTACGAGCAGTACTTC
clone size: NA; D gene: TRBD2; J gene: TRBJ2-5; V gene: TRBV3-1; CDR3 protein: CASSQRTSGQEAQYF; CDR3 DNA: TGTGCCAGCAGCCAAAGGACTAGCGGACAAGAGGCCCAGTACTTC
clone size: few; D gene: TRBD2; J gene: TRBJ2-7; V gene: TRBV6-2/TRBV6-3; CDR3 protein: CASSSTRLAGDEQYF; CDR3 DNA: TGTGCCAGCAGTTCCACGAGACTAGCGGGCGACGAGCAGTACTTC
clone size: NA; D gene: NA; J gene: TRBJ2-7; V gene: TRBV15; CDR3 protein: CATSRDRGPQREQYF; CDR3 DNA: TGTGCCACCAGCAGAGATAGGGGCCCCCAGCGCGAGCAGTACTTC
clone size: NA; D gene: NA; J gene: TRBJ2-5; V gene: TRBV27; CDR3 protein: CASGPTAGAQYF; CDR3 DNA: TGTGCCAGCGGCCCCACCGCAGGAGCCCAGTACTTC
clone size: NA; D gene: NA; J gene: TRBJ2-5; V gene: TRBV6-2/TRBV6-3; CDR3 protein: CASSYRQGEETQYF; CDR3 DNA: TGTGCCAGCAGTTACCGGCAGGGAGAAGAGACCCAGTACTTC
clone size: few; D gene: NA; J gene: TRBJ2-1; V gene: TRBV12-3/TRBV12-4; CDR3 protein: CASSLDGTLYNEQFF; CDR3 DNA: TGTGCCAGCAGTTTAGACGGGACACTCTACAATGAGCAGTTCTTC
clone size: many; D gene: TRBD2; J gene: TRBJ2-7; V gene: TRBV19; CDR3 protein: CASSIGGSSYEQYF; CDR3 DNA: TGTGCCAGTAGTATAGGCGGGAGCTCCTACGAGCAGTACTTC
clone size: NA; D gene: TRBD2; J gene: TRBJ2-1; V gene: TRBV5-3; CDR3 protein: CASSGGLAVRDEQFF; CDR3 DNA: TGTGCCAGCAGCGGGGGACTAGCGGTGCGGGATGAGCAGTTCTTC
clone size: once; D gene: NA; J gene: TRBJ2-3; V gene: TRBV6-5; CDR3 protein: CASSEQSKSADTQYF; CDR3 DNA: TGTGCCAGCAGTGAGCAATCGAAATCGGCAGATACGCAGTATTTT
clone size: NA; D gene: NA; J gene: TRBJ1-5; V gene: TRBV30; CDR3 protein: CAWSVRTVYSNQPQHF; CDR3 DNA: TGTGCCTGGAGTGTGAGGACAGTCTATAGCAATCAGCCCCAGCATTTT
clone size: few; D gene: TRBD1; J gene: TRBJ2-3; V gene: TRBV6-1; CDR3 protein: CASQQGWEWLGSTDTQYF; CDR3 DNA: TGTGCCAGCCAACAGGGGTGGGAATGGCTAGGGAGCACAGATACGCAGTATTTT
clone size: NA; D gene: TRBD1; J gene: TRBJ2-7; V gene: TRBV7-9; CDR3 protein: CASSSPEGAGGVGEQYF; CDR3 DNA: TGTGCCAGCAGCTCCCCAGAAGGCGCAGGGGGCGTCGGCGAGCAGTACTTC
clone size: NA; D gene: TRBD1; J gene: TRBJ2-3; V gene: TRBV11-2; CDR3 protein: CASSLVRGQGTDTQYF; CDR3 DNA: TGTGCCAGCAGCTTAGTCAGGGGGCAAGGGACAGATACGCAGTATTTT
clone size: few; D gene: NA; J gene: TRBJ2-3; V gene: TRBV10-3; CDR3 protein: CAIAVGEDGTDTQYF; CDR3 DNA: TGTGCCATTGCAGTGGGGGAGGACGGCACAGATACGCAGTATTTT
clone size: few; D gene: TRBD2; J gene: TRBJ2-3; V gene: TRBV20-1; CDR3 protein: CSAPEGTSGPDTQYF; CDR3 DNA: TGCAGTGCACCGGAGGGGACTAGCGGGCCAGATACGCAGTATTTT
clone size: few; D gene: NA; J gene: TRBJ2-7; V gene: TRBV6-1; CDR3 protein: CASSEAPVARGYEQYF; CDR3 DNA: TGTGCCAGCAGTGAAGCCCCCGTTGCGCGTGGTTACGAGCAGTACTTC
clone size: few; D gene: TRBD2; J gene: TRBJ2-2; V gene: TRBV6-4; CDR3 protein: CASSDYPAGGSRTGELFF; CDR3 DNA: TGTGCCAGCAGTGATTATCCAGCGGGAGGGTCACGCACCGGGGAGCTGTTTTTT
clone size: many; D gene: NA; J gene: TRBJ2-7; V gene: TRBV30; CDR3 protein: CAWSEGAGAGYEQYF; CDR3 DNA: TGTGCCTGGAGCGAGGGTGCAGGGGCTGGTTACGAGCAGTACTTC
clone size: many; D gene: NA; J gene: TRBJ2-3; V gene: TRBV7-9; CDR3 protein: CASSTEGGGTDTQYF; CDR3 DNA: TGTGCCAGCAGCACAGAGGGCGGGGGCACAGATACGCAGTATTTT
clone size: few; D gene: NA; J gene: TRBJ1-1; V gene: TRBV5-1; CDR3 protein: CASSLGQGLIEAFF; CDR3 DNA: TGCGCCAGCAGCTTGGGGCAGGGGCTTATCGAAGCTTTCTTT
clone size: NA; D gene: NA; J gene: TRBJ2-7; V gene: TRBV10-3; CDR3 protein: CAISEMGELYF; CDR3 DNA: TGTGCCATCAGTGAAATGGGGGAGCTGTACTTC